The present T cell receptor (beta chain) was sequenced within a study of blood T cell repertoires in COVID-19. Germline V CDR1 and CDR2: SQVTM, ANQGSEA. The CDR3 extends over 13 amino acids. V dropped 7 bases and J dropped 9; count of bases not matched to a gene: 14. In the authors' methods: From reference gene primer amplification, estimates of nucleated cell counts were derived. Sequencing used immunoSEQ multiplex PCR; TCRdb keeps in-frame clones, though not all of them. The V and J calls and clone size were taken over from that table, and D and trimming were inferred from the DNA. Of 30,000 to 40,000 clones listed, about 74% are singletons.

The chain combines TRBV29-1 with TRBJ1-1, with 7 bases aligning to TRBD1. Specimen: peripheral blood. This clonotype originated in a human donor in a cohort sampled during active COVID-19. The CDR3 sequence is CSASEGAKGKAFF. The CDR3 DNA is TGCAGCGCCAGCGAGGGGGCGAAGGGGAAAGCTTTCTTT.